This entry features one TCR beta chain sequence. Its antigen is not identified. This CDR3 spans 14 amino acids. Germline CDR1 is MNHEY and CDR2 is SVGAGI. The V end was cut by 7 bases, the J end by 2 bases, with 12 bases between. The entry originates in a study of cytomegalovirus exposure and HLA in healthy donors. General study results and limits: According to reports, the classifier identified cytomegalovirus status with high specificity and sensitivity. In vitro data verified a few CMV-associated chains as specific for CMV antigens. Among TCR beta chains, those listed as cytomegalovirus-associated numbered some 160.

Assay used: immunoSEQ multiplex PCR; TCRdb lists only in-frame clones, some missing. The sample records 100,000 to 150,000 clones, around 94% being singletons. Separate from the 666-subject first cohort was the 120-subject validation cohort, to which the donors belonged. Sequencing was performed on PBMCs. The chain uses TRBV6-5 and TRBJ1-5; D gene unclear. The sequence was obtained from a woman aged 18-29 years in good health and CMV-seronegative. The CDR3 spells CASIGWGGNQPQHF. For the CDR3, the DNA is TGTGCCAGCATCGGGTGGGGAGGCAATCAGCCCCAGCATTTT.